This TCR beta chain was captured by sequencing in a study of vaccination effects on CD4 cells after COVID-19. Study results and caveats: Among infection- and vaccine-induced clones, marked clonal contraction occurred late after vaccination.

The V gene's germline CDR1 is SNHLY and CDR2 FYNNEI. V was shortened by 8 bases and J by 2 bases, with 16 bases between the two germline ends. CDR3 length: 15 residues. As concerns this clone: The antigen is not known.

Assay: immunoSEQ multiplex PCR; the TCRdb copy retains only in-frame clones and omits some. The sample contains around 63,000 clones, about 80% of which appear only once. Within the ViraFEST assay, antigen-specific CD4+ T cells underwent expansion with viral peptide pools prior to sequencing. The culture ran for 10 days, and then CD4+ T cells were isolated. The vaccine recipients had no prior SARS-CoV-2 infection, with negative nucleocapsid antibodies. Every well housed approximately 2.2 million PBMC, which grew in culture alongside 8.5 to 10 IU/ml IL-2 and about 10 ug/ml peptides. Sequenced material: CD4+ T cells from PBMCs cultured with HCoV-OC43 spike peptides, taken before COVID-19 vaccination. The subset is: HCoV-OC43 spike overlapping peptide pool stimulation. V and J are TRBV2 and TRBJ1-5; TRBD1 is a possible D gene (5 bases). The sequence was obtained from a human donor who received a COVID-19 vaccine. In nucleotides, the CDR3 is TGTGCCAGCGGGGGGGTGAGTTCGGGCAATCAGCCCCAGCATTTT. As protein: CASGGVSSGNQPQHF.